Listed below are T cell receptor beta chains from one sample, sequenced in a study of early T cells in non-severe SARS-CoV-2 infection. Using its own MiXCR run on the 5' RACE reads, TCRdb lists one record per CDR3 protein. This sample carries 100,000 to 150,000 distinct CDR3 sequences, approximately 15% of them seen once, and the ten largest clones take 20% to 25%. Sequenced input: whole blood. The receptors come from an adult who was a healthcare worker with PCR-confirmed SARS-CoV-2 infection or an uninfected control (not recorded which). CDR3s include the opening cysteine and the closing phenylalanine or tryptophan. The D gene is left open where the match is weak. Some rows have no size entry. The others give once, few or many, or a class for an expanded clone.

V gene	D gene	clone size	J gene	CDR3 DNA	CDR3 protein
TRBV29-1	NA	few	TRBJ2-1	TGCAGCGTTGGGCCTAGCTCCTACAATGAGCAGTTCTTC	CSVGPSSYNEQFF
TRBV2	NA	few	TRBJ1-5	TGTGCCAGCAGGGTCGGGACGCAAAATCAGCCCCAGCATTTT	CASRVGTQNQPQHF
TRBV3-1	NA	NA	TRBJ2-3	TGTGCCAGCAGCCAAGATCTAGCAGATACGCAGTATTTT	CASSQDLADTQYF
TRBV7-3	NA	NA	TRBJ2-5	TGTGCCAGCAGCTTAAGGGGGGGCGAAGAGACCCAGTACTTC	CASSLRGGEETQYF
TRBV5-5	NA	once	TRBJ1-3	TGTGCCAGCAGCTTGGCGGGCTCTGGAAACACCATATATTTT	CASSLAGSGNTIYF
TRBV29-1	NA	many	TRBJ2-3	TGCAGCGTTGTTGTGGGGGCTACAGGCACAGATACGCAGTATTTT	CSVVVGATGTDTQYF
TRBV19	NA	NA	TRBJ2-7	TGTGCCAGTAGCCCCACCGGGACGGCCTCCTACGAGCAGTACTTC	CASSPTGTASYEQYF
TRBV6-6	NA	few	TRBJ1-5	TGTGCCAGCAGTCGCCTGGAGAGGGGCGGTCAGCCCCAGCATTTT	CASSRLERGGQPQHF
TRBV24-1	NA	NA	TRBJ2-3	TGTGCCACCAGTGCCTCCGGGCGCACAGATACGCAGTATTTT	CATSASGRTDTQYF
TRBV12-3/TRBV12-4	TRBD1	few	TRBJ1-2	TGTGCCAGCAGTTTCAGTACCGGGACAGGGAAGGCTGGCTACACCTTC	CASSFSTGTGKAGYTF
TRBV19	TRBD2	many	TRBJ2-1	TGTGCCAGTAACCCAGCGGGGGGGCCGGCTGAGCAGTTCTTC	CASNPAGGPAEQFF
TRBV5-1	NA	NA	TRBJ1-5	TGCGCCAGCAGCTTGGAGAGTGGACAGCCCCAGCATTTT	CASSLESGQPQHF
TRBV7-2	TRBD1	once	TRBJ2-2	TGTGCCAGCAGCTTGTGGGCAGGGGGATCGGAGCTGTTTTTT	CASSLWAGGSELFF
TRBV5-1	NA	NA	TRBJ2-1	TGCGCCAGCAGCTTGGTCGGGGACTCCTACAATGATCAGTTCTTC	CASSLVGDSYNDQFF
TRBV7-8	NA	few	TRBJ2-5	TGTGCCAGCGATCAGAGGAGGGGCCCACGGGAGACCCAGTACTTC	CASDQRRGPRETQYF
TRBV12-3/TRBV12-4	NA	few	TRBJ2-7	TGTGCCAGCAGTTTTCTCATTAGCTCCTACGAGCAGTACTTC	CASSFLISSYEQYF
TRBV7-6	NA	NA	TRBJ2-1	TGTGCCAGCAGCTTAATGGGAGGACAGCAATACAATGAGCAGTTCTTC	CASSLMGGQQYNEQFF
TRBV20-1	NA	few	TRBJ2-5	TGCAGTGCGGGCCAGCCGGGGGAAGAGACCCAGTACTTC	CSAGQPGEETQYF
TRBV28	TRBD2	few	TRBJ2-7	TGTGCCAGCAGTGGGACTAGCGGGGGGGCCTACGAGCAGTACTTC	CASSGTSGGAYEQYF
TRBV3-1	TRBD1	few	TRBJ2-3	TGTGCCAGCAGCGTTCCCGGGACAGGGGTGGATACGCAGTATTTT	CASSVPGTGVDTQYF
TRBV18	TRBD1	few	TRBJ2-2	TGTGCCAGCTCACCAGGACAGGGGGCGCTGACCGGGGAGCTGTTTTTT	CASSPGQGALTGELFF
TRBV12-3/TRBV12-4	NA	NA	TRBJ1-4	TGTGCCAGCAGGGTCTCTGGGGGAACTAATGAAAAACTGTTTTTT	CASRVSGGTNEKLFF
TRBV2	NA	many	TRBJ2-7	TGTGCCAGCAGACCTGGTTACAGGGGCCCGGGGGCCTACGAGCAGTACTTC	CASRPGYRGPGAYEQYF
TRBV5-6	NA	many	TRBJ2-6	TGTGCCAGCAGCTTGATTGGGGCCAACGTCCTGACTTTC	CASSLIGANVLTF
TRBV7-2	TRBD2	NA	TRBJ2-5	TGTGCCAGCAGCTTACAGCGGGGGGCTAGAGAGACCCAGTACTTC	CASSLQRGARETQYF
TRBV29-1	NA	NA	TRBJ2-7	TGCAGCGTGCAGGGGTCCTACGAGCAGTACTTC	CSVQGSYEQYF
TRBV6-6	TRBD2	few	TRBJ2-3	TGTGCCAGCAGTTCGGGAGGCGGGGGGGCGGATACGCAGTATTTT	CASSSGGGGADTQYF
TRBV5-1	TRBD1	few	TRBJ2-7	TGCGCCAGCAGCTCCCGACAGGGGTCCTACGAGCAGTACTTC	CASSSRQGSYEQYF
TRBV27	TRBD1	few	TRBJ2-5	TGTGCCAGCAGTTTCAGGGGGCCACTTGCCTTAGAGACCCAGTACTTC	CASSFRGPLALETQYF
TRBV7-8	NA	NA	TRBJ2-5	TGTGCCAGCAGCCACCGCTTCCAAGAGACCCAGTACTTC	CASSHRFQETQYF
TRBV20-1	TRBD1	many	TRBJ1-2	TGCAGTGCTAGAGTCGGGGACAGGGTTTATGGCTACACCTTC	CSARVGDRVYGYTF
TRBV3-1	NA	few	TRBJ2-1	TGTGCCAGCAGCTCCGGATGGGCCAGGGCCTACAATGAGCAGTTCTTC	CASSSGWARAYNEQFF
TRBV27	NA	NA	TRBJ1-5	TGTGCCAGCAGTTTCCAGGGGCCCCAGCATTTT	CASSFQGPQHF
TRBV10-1	NA	few	TRBJ2-3	TGCGCCAGCAGTGAGCGCTGGCCCGATGGCCCAGATACGCAGTATTTT	CASSERWPDGPDTQYF
TRBV5-1	TRBD1	NA	TRBJ1-1	TGCGCCAGCAGCACCGGACAGGGGGAGTACACTGAAGCTTTCTTT	CASSTGQGEYTEAFF
TRBV7-2	TRBD2	NA	TRBJ2-3	TGTGCCAGCAGCTTACTAGCGGGGGGGCAGGGAGATACGCAGTATTTT	CASSLLAGGQGDTQYF
TRBV9	NA	few	TRBJ2-7	TGTGCCAGCAGCGTAGATGCAGGGGTTTCCGAGCAGTACTTC	CASSVDAGVSEQYF
TRBV3-1	NA	NA	TRBJ1-5	TGTGCCAGCAGCCAAGGTCACAATCAGCCCCAGCATTTT	CASSQGHNQPQHF
TRBV4-2	NA	few	TRBJ2-7	TGTGCCAGCAGCTTCGGGGGAACTGGCTCCTACGAGCAGTACTTC	CASSFGGTGSYEQYF
TRBV20-1	NA	few	TRBJ2-6	TGCAGTGCTATTGTATATGGGGCCAACGTCCTGACTTTC	CSAIVYGANVLTF
TRBV7-9	NA	few	TRBJ1-5	TGTGCCAGCAGCTCTTACGCGTCCCAGCCCCAGCATTTT	CASSSYASQPQHF
TRBV5-1	NA	few	TRBJ2-4	TGCGCCAGCAGTTTGGGGGGTGGGCTACCTCCACCATTCAAAAACATTCAGTACTTC	CASSLGGGLPPPFKNIQYF
TRBV7-8	TRBD2	many	TRBJ2-1	TGTGCCAGCAGCTCCCAGCGGGGGGGCTTCGAGAATGAGCAGTTCTTC	CASSSQRGGFENEQFF
TRBV25-1	NA	many	TRBJ1-1	TGTGCCAGCAGTGCTGGGTACACTGAAGCTTTCTTT	CASSAGYTEAFF
TRBV4-1	NA	few	TRBJ1-4	TGCGCCAGCAGCCCGACACAGTACCTAAATGAAAAACTGTTTTTT	CASSPTQYLNEKLFF
TRBV6-5	NA	NA	TRBJ1-1	TGTGCCAGCAGTCGTGCGACGGGAAGCACTGAAGCTTTCTTT	CASSRATGSTEAFF
TRBV12-3/TRBV12-4	TRBD2	few	TRBJ2-3	TGTGCCAGCAGTTTAGAATTAGTGACTAGCGGGCGCACAGATACGCAGTATTTT	CASSLELVTSGRTDTQYF
TRBV5-1	TRBD1	NA	TRBJ2-1	TGCGCCAGCAGCTTGGCCCAGGGGGCTTCCTACAATGAGCAGTTCTTC	CASSLAQGASYNEQFF
TRBV7-9	TRBD2	few	TRBJ2-5	TGTGCCAGCAACTTAGGGAGGGGCCCATTTGAGACCCAGTACTTC	CASNLGRGPFETQYF
TRBV7-2	NA	NA	TRBJ2-7	TGTGCCAGCAGCCCGCTACAGCGCCACGAGCAGTACTTC	CASSPLQRHEQYF
TRBV2	NA	many	TRBJ1-2	TGTGCCAGCAGTGAGACCCTGAGGGGCTATGGCTACACCTTC	CASSETLRGYGYTF
TRBV29-1	NA	many	TRBJ1-5	TGCAGCGTTGGGGGCGACAATCAGCCCCAGCATTTT	CSVGGDNQPQHF
TRBV2	TRBD1	once	TRBJ1-5	TGTGCCAGCAGAGAAACAGGGGGTTTTAATCAGCCCCAGCATTTT	CASRETGGFNQPQHF
TRBV7-3	NA	NA	TRBJ1-1	TGTGCCAGCAGTCCGGACGTAGGGTCCACCGGAGCTTTCTTT	CASSPDVGSTGAFF
TRBV5-4	NA	few	TRBJ1-2	TGTGCCAGCCGCTTGCTTGGGGGGCCGCTTAGCTATGGCTACACCTTC	CASRLLGGPLSYGYTF